The source of this T cell receptor (beta chain) is a study of T cell responses to AZD1222 COVID-19 vaccine. Sequencing used immunoSEQ multiplex PCR; TCRdb keeps in-frame clones, though not all of them. This sample yields more than 100,000 clones, of which over 75% are seen a single time; 5% to 7% belongs to the top ten. There are 15 residues in the CDR3. Germline-derived CDR1 and CDR2 are LGHNA and YSLEER. Trimming took 0 bases from V and 7 from J; bases not matched to a gene: 6. The receptor comes from an adult in good health. The rearrangement joins TRBV4-3 to TRBJ2-1; 7 bases fit TRBD1. The source material was peripheral blood, sampled on day 0 of AZD1222 vaccination. CDR3 nucleotide sequence: TGCGCCAGCAGCCAAGAGGGCAGGGGGTGGAATGAGCAGTTCTTC. Translating it yields CASSQEGRGWNEQFF.